This TCR beta chain was sequenced during a study of control samples from healthy donors and cancer patients. Germline V gene sequence: CDR1 SGHTA, CDR2 FQGNSA. The germline V and J ends were trimmed by 5 bases and 7 bases, with 18 bases remaining between them. This CDR3 is 15 amino acids long. Measured with immunoSEQ multiplex PCR; TCRdb has only the in-frame clones, and not every one. The sample shows roughly 14,000 clones, around three quarters of them seen only once. The V call is TRBV7-2, the J call TRBJ1-5, with D maybe TRBD1 (6 bases). This receptor was taken from a female donor with lung cancer. Specimen: formalin-fixed, paraffin-embedded tissue. The CDR3 coding sequence is TGTGCCAGCAGCCAAACTTACAGGGTAGACCAGCCCCAGCATTTT. Protein product: CASSQTYRVDQPQHF.